What follows are 10 T cell receptor beta chains derived from one specimen sequenced in a study of OX40 agonist ivuxolimab in advanced cancers. Using immunoSEQ multiplex PCR, the repertoire was profiled, and TCRdb retains in-frame clones only, with some absent. The table lists roughly 79,000 clones, around 92% of them singletons. Sequenced here: CD4+ or CD8+ T cells sorted from blood, sampled in a trial of the OX40 agonist ivuxolimab. The receptor set was obtained from an adult with an advanced solid tumor such as melanoma, head and neck, liver or kidney cancer.

Only one count was recorded for this clone. The chain employs TRBV11-2 and TRBJ2-7, with 7 bases identical to TRBD1. Looked up from germline, CDR1 is SGHAT and CDR2 is FQNNGV. This CDR3 spans 14 amino acids. The trim removed 1 base at V and 4 bases at J, leaving 4 bases unmatched. The chain's CDR3 is CASSLGTGNYEQYF. The CDR3 DNA sequence: TGTGCCAGCAGCTTAGGGACAGGAAATTACGAGCAGTACTTC.

This sequence joins TRBV7-9 and TRBJ1-2; 10 nucleotides agree with TRBD1. Germline CDR1 reads SEHNR; CDR2 reads FQNEAQ (reference sequence). Trimming took 5 bases from V and 4 from J; bases not matched to a gene: 10. This CDR3 region has 16 residues. The CDR3 protein is CASSPRGQGGVYGYTF. The DNA for the CDR3 is TGTGCCAGCAGCCCCCGCGGACAGGGGGGCGTCTATGGCTACACCTTC.

This clone is a singleton in its sample. The genes are TRBV7-9 and TRBJ2-3; D unclear. The CDR3 has 13 amino acids. Per germline, CDR1 SEHNR and CDR2 FQNEAQ (reference sequence). The ends were cut back, 5 bases at V and 4 bases at J, with 10 bases in the middle. CDR3: CASSPLLADTQYF. Written as DNA, the CDR3 is TGTGCCAGCAGCCCCTTACTCGCAGATACGCAGTATTTT.

The chain links TRBV6-5 to TRBJ2-1, with unresolved D. V lost 2 bases and J 6 bases, leaving 11 bases between the germline ends. CDR3 length equals 14 residues. Germline CDR1 is MNHEY and CDR2 is SVGAGI. The CDR3 reads CASSYANGVNEQFF. In DNA form, the CDR3 reads TGTGCCAGCAGTTACGCGAATGGGGTCAATGAGCAGTTCTTC.

The V gene is TRBV5-1, the J gene TRBJ1-2, with D tentatively TRBD1 (6 bases). Trimming took off 4 bases at V and 6 bases at J, with 16 bases between the two ends. Germline CDR1 is SGHRS and CDR2 is YFSETQ. This CDR3 spans 14 amino acids. CDR3 in amino acids: CASSLGGGQHGYTF. The CDR3 DNA follows: TGCGCCAGCAGCCTGGGTGGGGGCCAGCATGGCTACACCTTC.

The chain uses TRBV13 and TRBJ1-3; possibly TRBD1 for D (6 bases). The CDR3 has 16 amino acids. CDR1 is PRHDT and CDR2 is FYEKMQ in the germline V gene (reference sequence). The V end lost 0 bases, the J end lost 4 bases, and 13 bases lay between the germline ends. CDR3 residues: CASSLGDYRVGNTIYF. CDR3 DNA sequence: TGTGCCAGCAGCTTAGGGGATTACAGGGTCGGAAACACCATATATTTT.

The chain links TRBV12-5 to TRBJ2-7; a weak D match, TRBD2 (7 bases). The V end was cut by 7 bases, the J end by 4 bases, with 17 bases between. Germline CDR1 LGHNT, CDR2 FRNRAP. This CDR3 is 14 amino acids long. The CDR3 region is CASAEGGNFYEQYF. The CDR3 coding sequence is TGTGCTAGTGCCGAGGGGGGGAACTTTTACGAGCAGTACTTC.

The V call is TRBV10-3, the J call TRBJ1-2; TRBD1 matches at 10 bases. The CDR3 totals 13 residues. With V trimmed by 7 bases and J by 8 bases, 7 bases remained unmatched. The V gene's germline CDR1 is ENHRY and CDR2 SYGVKD. The chain's CDR3 is CAIKRDRGDGYTF. The CDR3 nucleotides read TGTGCCATCAAAAGGGACAGGGGTGACGGCTACACCTTC.

The chain is built from TRBV6-5 and TRBJ2-7; TRBD1 is a possible D gene (5 bases). CDR3 length: 12 residues. CDR1 is MNHEY, CDR2 SVGAGI, per germline. Trimming removed 2 bases from V and 6 bases from J, with 8 bases in between. The DNA for the CDR3 is TGTGCCAGCAGTTACCAGGGCGGCGAGCAGTACTTC. It yields the protein CASSYQGGEQYF.

This chain joins TRBV10-1 and TRBJ1-6; D remains unclear. Germline V gives CDR1 WNHNN, CDR2 SYGVQD (reference sequence). V was pared by 2 bases and J by 9 bases, with 8 bases between. The CDR3 loop spans 13 amino acids. The CDR3 region is CASSELVGSPLHF. CDR3 in DNA: TGCGCCAGCAGTGAGCTCGTCGGTTCACCCCTCCACTTT.